This T cell receptor (beta chain) derives from a study of CD8+ T cells in alopecia areata. Sequencing templates came from extracted RNA that was reverse transcribed into cDNA. Some clones are missing from TCRdb's copy, which holds only in-frame ones; the method was immunoSEQ multiplex PCR. The sample includes about 200,000 clones, around three fifths seen only once; the top ten take approximately 4.9%. General observations from the study: Clonality in lesional scalp, especially alopecia totalis/universalis, exceeded that of normal scalp.

V was pared by 5 bases and J by 6 bases, with 10 bases between. The CDR3 is 12 residues long. The germline V gene has CDR1 SEHNR and CDR2 FQNEAQ (reference sequence). This clone was recorded a few times. Antigen: not known. This TCR was recovered from a human donor in good health. The V and J genes are TRBV7-9 and TRBJ1-1; possible D gene TRBD1, 6 bases. The sample comprised CD8+ T cells sorted from blood. CDR3: CASSRGGSEAFF. CDR3 bases: TGTGCCAGCAGCCGAGGGGGTTCTGAAGCTTTCTTT.